This T cell receptor beta chain was observed in a study of blood T cell repertoires in COVID-19. Study-wide context: Specimens from acute and convalescent COVID-19 originated in the United States, Italy and Spain. T cells, B-cell-depleted T cells, or PBMCs provided the cDNA or gDNA that served as material.

Germline CDR1 SNHLY, CDR2 FYNNEI. V shed 4 bases, J shed 4 bases, and the junction held 11 bases outside the gene matches. CDR3 length equals 17 residues. In the original processing: Estimation of nucleated cell counts relied on the amplification of reference gene primers. Clones were read by immunoSEQ multiplex PCR, and TCRdb kept only the in-frame ones, dropping some. V and J calls and clone size are given by that table; D and trimming were obtained from the DNA. Here the sample spans 50,000 or so clones, 90% being singletons. The chain has TRBV2 and TRBJ1-5; 9 bases line up with TRBD1. The specimen was peripheral blood. The TCR comes from a human donor in a cohort sampled during active COVID-19. The CDR3: CASSAGQGFSQNQPQHF. The CDR3 DNA is TGTGCCAGCAGTGCCGGACAGGGGTTTTCCCAAAATCAGCCCCAGCATTTT. Full variable domain (rest looked up from reference TRBV2 and TRBJ1-5): EPEVTQTPSHQVTQMGQEVILRCVPISNHLYFYWYRQILGQKVEFLVSFYNNEISEKSEIFDDQFSVERPDGSNFTLKIRSTKLEDSAMYFCASSAGQGFSQNQPQHFGDGTRLSIL.